The 18 T cell receptor beta chains below all came from one sample that was sequenced in a study of blood T cells in healthy people across ages (dated by TCRdb to about 2015). To prepare the library, 5' RACE was applied. The sequencer listed for this sample is Illumina HiSeq 2500. The second PCR ran for roughly 7 to 11 cycles and used a J-beta primer mix along with a sample-barcoded 5' primer. Clones were called with MiXCR by TCRdb after fastp trimmed the public reads at Q25, and only in-frame beta chains were retained. Duplicate CDR3 protein sequences are folded into a single record with the most common DNA and genes. For this sample the table gives about 1.7 million distinct CDR3 sequences, of which about 28% were detected only once. The top ten constitute roughly 8% of the sample. The sample was blood. These receptors all stem from a woman aged 25 to 45 in good health.

This clonotype was seen a handful of times. The chain couples TRBV12-3 or TRBV12-4 to TRBJ2-3; possible D gene TRBD1, 6 bases. V shed 7 bases and J shed 2 bases, with 13 bases lying between them. The CDR3 consists of 14 residues. CDR3: CASTQTGITDTQYF. The DNA for the CDR3 is TGTGCCAGCACCCAGACAGGAATCACAGATACGCAGTATTTT.

This clonotype has a handful of counts. The gene calls are TRBV5-1 and TRBJ2-3, with 11 bases identical to TRBD2. There are 15 residues in the CDR3. The germline gives CDR1 SGHRS, CDR2 YFSETQ. Trimming removed 6 bases from V and 5 bases from J; junction bases left unmatched: 8. The CDR3 sequence is CASTTSGGGKDTQYF. CDR3 nucleotides: TGCGCCAGCACAACTAGCGGGGGAGGAAAAGATACGCAGTATTTT.

This clonotype occurred many times. The chain uses TRBV5-5 and TRBJ2-7; 7 positions match TRBD1. Trimming at V came to 4 bases and at J to 4 bases, leaving 8 bases not matched to a gene. The CDR3 is 14 residues long. Germline CDR1 reads SGHKS; CDR2 reads YYEKEE (reference sequence). CDR3 sequence reads: CASSQLTGEYEQYF. The CDR3 region has the DNA TGTGCCAGCAGCCAGCTCACAGGGGAATACGAGCAGTACTTC.

At least ten counts were recorded for this clonotype. V is TRBV20-1 and J is TRBJ2-5; 7 positions match TRBD2. V shed 6 bases, J shed 2 bases, and the junction held 12 bases outside the gene matches. Per germline, CDR1 DFQATT and CDR2 SNEGSKA (reference sequence). This CDR3 contains 15 residues. CDR3 nucleotides: TGCAGTGCCCCATGGCCGCGGGGGTCACAAGAGACCCAGTACTTC. Protein product: CSAPWPRGSQETQYF.

The sample holds many counts of this clonotype. The chain couples TRBV20-1 to TRBJ2-7; TRBD1 agrees at 9 bases. CDR1 is DFQATT and CDR2 is SNEGSKA in the germline V gene (reference sequence). This CDR3 has 16 amino acids. J was trimmed by 3 bases and V by 4 bases; bases with no gene match: 13. CDR3: CSAIHALGTGFYEQYF. The CDR3 nucleotides are TGCAGTGCTATCCACGCCCTAGGGACAGGGTTCTACGAGCAGTACTTC.

This sequence joins TRBV15 and TRBJ1-5; D gene uncertain. The CDR3 runs 13 residues. Germline CDR1 reads LNHNV; CDR2 reads YYDKDF (reference sequence). Trimming pared 4 bases from V and 6 bases from J, leaving 10 bases between. The DNA for the CDR3 is TGTGCCACCAGCAACCGGGTGAGTCAGCCCCAGCATTTT. It codes for CATSNRVSQPQHF.

The CDR3 reads CASSAYQGGETQYF. CDR3 nucleotides: TGTGCCAGCAGCGCCTACCAGGGGGGCGAGACCCAGTACTTC. The genes are TRBV9 and TRBJ2-5; D might be TRBD1 (7 bases). There are 14 residues in the CDR3. The ends were cut back, 3 bases at V and 5 bases at J, with 14 bases in the middle. CDR1 is SGDLS and CDR2 is YYNGEE in the germline V gene.

The DNA for the CDR3 is TGCAGTGCTACGAGCGGCAGGCAGCCCCAGCATTTT. This gives the protein CSATSGRQPQHF. This sequence joins TRBV20-1 and TRBJ1-5; no definite D call. The ends were cut back, 4 bases at V and 7 bases at J, with 11 bases in the middle. This CDR3 is 12 amino acids long. Germline lookup yields CDR1 DFQATT and CDR2 SNEGSKA (reference sequence).

This clonotype was detected a few times. CDR3 sequence reads: CASTRTTNEKLFF. CDR3 DNA sequence: TGTGCCAGTACGAGGACAACTAATGAAAAACTGTTTTTT. The genes are TRBV19 and TRBJ1-4; unclear D gene. V was clipped by 7 bases and J by 0 bases, with 6 bases between them. The germline V gene encodes CDR1 LNHDA and CDR2 SQIVND (reference sequence). This CDR3 contains 13 residues.

Many counts were recorded for this clonotype. V and J are TRBV6-6 and TRBJ2-7; 9 bases fit TRBD1. Germline lookup yields CDR1 MNHNY and CDR2 SVGAGI (reference sequence). V was pared by 6 bases and J by 5 bases, with 17 bases of the junction left unmatched. There are 17 residues in the CDR3. The CDR3 loop reads CASSPQQGAGSGHEQYF. CDR3 in DNA: TGTGCCAGCAGCCCCCAACAGGGGGCCGGGAGCGGTCACGAGCAGTACTTC.

J is TRBJ2-5 and V is TRBV5-1, with a tentative D call TRBD2 (7 bases). There are 14 residues in the CDR3. V shed 3 bases and J shed 11 bases, with 20 bases lying between them. The germline V gene has CDR1 SGHRS and CDR2 YFSETQ. CDR3 residues: CASSWMGGQKVQYF. The CDR3 DNA reads TGCGCCAGCAGCTGGATGGGGGGGCAGAAGGTTCAGTACTTC.

V gene TRBV20-1 combines with J gene TRBJ1-2; 8 nucleotides match TRBD1. CDR1 is DFQATT and CDR2 is SNEGSKA in the germline V gene (reference sequence). There are 11 residues in the CDR3. The trim removed 4 bases at V and 8 bases at J, leaving 3 bases unmatched. CDR3 bases: TGCAGTGCTAAAGGACAGGGAGGCTACACCTTC. As protein: CSAKGQGGYTF.

The chain couples TRBV12-3 or TRBV12-4 to TRBJ2-5; 11 positions agree with TRBD1. The DNA matches TRBJ2-7 better at its end, which makes the J call doubtful. The CDR3 is 15 residues long. Written as DNA, the CDR3 is TGTGCCAGCAGTCCAAGGACAGGGGGCTTCTACGAGCAGTACTTC. Protein sequence: CASSPRTGGFYEQYF.

The V call is TRBV5-5, the J call TRBJ2-5; 9 nucleotides match TRBD2. This CDR3 has 17 amino acids. The ends lost 2 bases at V and 5 bases at J; junction bases unmatched: 13. The germline CDR1 and CDR2 sequences are SGHKS and YYEKEE (reference sequence). Here the CDR3 DNA reads TGTGCCAGCAGCTTACGGGTACCGACTAGCGGTATGGAGACCCAGTACTTC. Translation gives CASSLRVPTSGMETQYF.

The sample holds one count of this clonotype. V is TRBV2 and J is TRBJ2-7; D is possibly TRBD1 or TRBD2 (5 bases each). The CDR3 length is 14 residues. The germline gives CDR1 SNHLY, CDR2 FYNNEI. The germline V and J ends were trimmed by 4 bases and 5 bases, with 15 bases remaining between them. CDR3 region: CASSGGVEGHEQYF. The DNA of the CDR3 is TGTGCCAGCAGTGGGGGAGTAGAGGGGCACGAGCAGTACTTC. Full variable domain (outside the CDR3, taken from reference TRBV2 and TRBJ2-7): EPEVTQTPSHQVTQMGQEVILRCVPISNHLYFYWYRQILGQKVEFLVSFYNNEISEKSEIFDDQFSVERPDGSNFTLKIRSTKLEDSAMYFCASSGGVEGHEQYFGPGTRLTVT.

The V gene is TRBV28, the J gene TRBJ1-6; possibly TRBD1 for D (6 bases). CDR1 is MDHEN, CDR2 SYDVKM, per germline. There are 14 residues in the CDR3. V was trimmed by 3 bases and J by 9 bases, leaving 12 bases between them. The CDR3 coding sequence is TGTGCCAGCAGTTTTACCCGACAGGTTTCACCCCTCCACTTT. Amino acids: CASSFTRQVSPLHF.

This clonotype occurred a few times. The chain employs TRBV7-2 and TRBJ2-5; weak D call: TRBD1 (6 bases). The J call may be in error: the DNA end matches TRBJ2-7 better. Germline values: CDR1 SGHTA, CDR2 FQGNSA. This CDR3 region has 14 residues. The CDR3 region is CASSSGAPPYEQYF. Here the CDR3 DNA reads TGTGCCAGCAGCTCAGGGGCACCACCCTACGAGCAGTACTTC.

This clonotype has a count of ten or more. The rearrangement uses TRBV4-3 and TRBJ2-1; TRBD2 agrees at 10 bases. CDR3 length: 16 residues. Per germline, CDR1 LGHNA and CDR2 YSLEER. V shed 4 bases, J shed 9 bases, and the junction held 12 bases outside the gene matches. Here the CDR3 DNA reads TGCGCCAGCAGCCCAGGACTAGCGGACATTTACGGTGAGCAGTTCTTC. Its protein product is CASSPGLADIYGEQFF.